This T cell receptor (beta chain) was sequenced in a study of cytomegalovirus exposure and HLA in healthy donors. V lost 0 bases and J 4 bases, leaving 7 bases between the germline ends. Germline CDR1 reads MNHNS; CDR2 reads SASEGT. The CDR3 runs to 14 residues. Primers included in the PCR were 60 Vbeta and 13 Jbeta primers. The assay was immunoSEQ multiplex PCR, and TCRdb's table has in-frame clones only and misses some. This sample yields around 100,000 clones, of which less than 8% are seen a single time; 2.3% belongs to the top ten. The sequenced material came from PBMCs. The chain is built from TRBV6-1 and TRBJ1-5; D unclear. This clonotype originated in a man aged 45-60 years in good health and CMV-seronegative. Written as DNA, the CDR3 is TGTGCCAGCAGTGAAGCGTCGGGAAATCAGCCCCAGCATTTT. Protein: CASSEASGNQPQHF.